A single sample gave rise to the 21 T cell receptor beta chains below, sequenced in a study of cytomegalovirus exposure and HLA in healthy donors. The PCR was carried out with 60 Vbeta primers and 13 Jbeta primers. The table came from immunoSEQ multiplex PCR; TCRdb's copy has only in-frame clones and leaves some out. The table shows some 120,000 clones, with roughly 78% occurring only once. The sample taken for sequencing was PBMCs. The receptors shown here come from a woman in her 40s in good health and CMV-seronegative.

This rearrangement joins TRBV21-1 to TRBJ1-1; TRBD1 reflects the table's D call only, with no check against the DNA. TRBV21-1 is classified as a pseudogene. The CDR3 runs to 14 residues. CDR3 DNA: TGTGCCAGCAGCAAAGGGGCGAAGAACACTGAAGCTTTCTTT. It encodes CASSKGAKNTEAFF.

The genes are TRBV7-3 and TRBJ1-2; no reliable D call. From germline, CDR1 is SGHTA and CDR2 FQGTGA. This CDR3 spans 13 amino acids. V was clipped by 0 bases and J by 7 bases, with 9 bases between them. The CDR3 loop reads CASSLTSGPGYTF. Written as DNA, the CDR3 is TGTGCCAGCAGCTTAACCAGTGGGCCTGGCTACACCTTC.

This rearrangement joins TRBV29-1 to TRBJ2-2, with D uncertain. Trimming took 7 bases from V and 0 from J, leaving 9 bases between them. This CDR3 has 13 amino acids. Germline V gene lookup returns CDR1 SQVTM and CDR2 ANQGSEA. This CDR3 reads CSAGHTNTGELFF. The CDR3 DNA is TGCAGCGCTGGTCACACGAACACCGGGGAGCTGTTTTTT.

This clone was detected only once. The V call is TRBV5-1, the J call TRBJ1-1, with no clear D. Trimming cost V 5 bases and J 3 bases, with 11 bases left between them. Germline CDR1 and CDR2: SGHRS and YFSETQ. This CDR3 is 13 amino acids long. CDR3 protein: CASRRVRDTEAFF. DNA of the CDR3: TGCGCCAGCAGGAGGGTTCGGGACACTGAAGCTTTCTTT.

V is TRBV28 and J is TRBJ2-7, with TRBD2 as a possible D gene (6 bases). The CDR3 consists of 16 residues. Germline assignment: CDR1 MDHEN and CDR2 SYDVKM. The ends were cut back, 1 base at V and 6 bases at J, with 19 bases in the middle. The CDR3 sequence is CASSLYGGGFSSEQYF. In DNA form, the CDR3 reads TGTGCCAGCAGTTTATATGGGGGAGGCTTCTCTTCCGAGCAGTACTTC.

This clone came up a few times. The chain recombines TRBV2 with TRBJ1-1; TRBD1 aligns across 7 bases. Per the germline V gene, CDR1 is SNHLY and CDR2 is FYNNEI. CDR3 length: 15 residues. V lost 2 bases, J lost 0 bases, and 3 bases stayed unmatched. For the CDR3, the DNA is TGTGCCAGCAGTGAATTGAGGGGGCTGAACACTGAAGCTTTCTTT. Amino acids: CASSELRGLNTEAFF.

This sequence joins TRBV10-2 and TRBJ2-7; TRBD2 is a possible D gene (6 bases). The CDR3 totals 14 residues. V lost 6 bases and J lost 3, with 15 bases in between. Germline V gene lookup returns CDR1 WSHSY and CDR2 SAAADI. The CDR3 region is CASRGSGPRYEQYF. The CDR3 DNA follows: TGCGCCAGCAGAGGGAGCGGGCCGCGCTACGAGCAGTACTTC.

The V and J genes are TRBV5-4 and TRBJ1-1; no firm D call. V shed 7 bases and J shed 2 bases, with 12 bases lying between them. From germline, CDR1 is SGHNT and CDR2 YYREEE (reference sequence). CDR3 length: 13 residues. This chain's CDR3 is CASSLSPNTEAFF. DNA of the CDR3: TGTGCCAGCTCCTTGAGTCCAAACACTGAAGCTTTCTTT. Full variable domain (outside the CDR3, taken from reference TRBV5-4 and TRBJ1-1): ETGVTQSPTHLIKTRGQQVTLRCSSQSGHNTVSWYQQALGQGPQFIFQYYREEENGRGNFPPRFSGLQFPNYSSELNVNALELDDSALYLCASSLSPNTEAFFGQGTRLTVV.

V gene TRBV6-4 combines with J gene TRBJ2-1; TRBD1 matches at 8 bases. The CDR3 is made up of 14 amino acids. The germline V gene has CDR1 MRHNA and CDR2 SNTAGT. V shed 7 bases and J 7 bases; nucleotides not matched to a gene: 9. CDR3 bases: TGTGCCAGCACCGCTCGACAGGGGCGAAATGAGCAGTTCTTC. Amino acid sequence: CASTARQGRNEQFF.

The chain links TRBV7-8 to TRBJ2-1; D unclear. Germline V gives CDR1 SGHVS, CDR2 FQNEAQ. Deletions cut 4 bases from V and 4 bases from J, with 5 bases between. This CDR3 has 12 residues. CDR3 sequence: CASSSRYNEQFF. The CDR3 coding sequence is TGTGCCAGCAGCTCTCGGTACAATGAGCAGTTCTTC.

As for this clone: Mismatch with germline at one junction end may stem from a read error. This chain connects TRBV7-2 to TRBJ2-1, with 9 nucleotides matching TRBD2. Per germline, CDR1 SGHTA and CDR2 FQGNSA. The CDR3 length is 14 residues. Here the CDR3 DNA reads TGTGCCAGCAGCCTAGCTAGCGGGATCAATGAGCAGTTCTTC. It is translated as CASSLASGINEQFF. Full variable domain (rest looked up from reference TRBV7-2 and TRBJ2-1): GAGVSQSPSNKVTEKGKDVELRCDPISGHTALYWYRQSLGQGLEFLIYFQGNSAPDKSGLPSDRFSAERTGGSVSTLTIQRTQQEDSAVYLCASSLASGINEQFFGPGTRLTVL.

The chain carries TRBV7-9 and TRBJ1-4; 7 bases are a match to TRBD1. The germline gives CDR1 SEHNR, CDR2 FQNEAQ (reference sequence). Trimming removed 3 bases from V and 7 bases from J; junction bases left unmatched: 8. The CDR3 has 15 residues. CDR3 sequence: CASSLGTARTEKLFF. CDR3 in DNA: TGTGCCAGCAGCTTGGGGACAGCTCGGACTGAAAAACTGTTTTTT.

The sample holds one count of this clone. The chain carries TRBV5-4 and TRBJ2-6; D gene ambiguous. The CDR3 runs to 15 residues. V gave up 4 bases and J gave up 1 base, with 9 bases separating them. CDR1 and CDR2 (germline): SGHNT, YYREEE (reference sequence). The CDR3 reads CASSERASGANVLTF. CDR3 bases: TGTGCCAGCAGCGAGAGAGCGTCTGGGGCCAACGTCCTGACTTTC.

The CDR3 coding sequence is TGTGCCAGCAGCCTGAACGGTGCAACTAATGAAAAACTGTTTTTT. It codes for CASSLNGATNEKLFF. The chain carries TRBV28 and TRBJ1-4; D uncertain. Germline CDR1 is MDHEN and CDR2 is SYDVKM. The CDR3 spans 15 residues. V was shortened by 6 bases and J by 0 bases, with 11 bases between the two germline ends. The variable domain in full, with the rest retrieved from reference TRBV28 and TRBJ1-4, is DVKVTQSSRYLVKRTGEKVFLECVQDMDHENMFWYRQDPGLGLRLIYFSYDVKMKEKGDIPEGYSVSREKKERFSLILESASTNQTSMYLCASSLNGATNEKLFFGSGTQLSVL.

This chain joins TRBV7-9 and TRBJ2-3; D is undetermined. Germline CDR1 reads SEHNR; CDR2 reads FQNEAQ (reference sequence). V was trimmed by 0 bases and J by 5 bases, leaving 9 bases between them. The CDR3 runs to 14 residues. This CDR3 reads CASSLADPGDTQYF. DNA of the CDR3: TGTGCCAGCAGCTTAGCCGATCCGGGAGATACGCAGTATTTT.

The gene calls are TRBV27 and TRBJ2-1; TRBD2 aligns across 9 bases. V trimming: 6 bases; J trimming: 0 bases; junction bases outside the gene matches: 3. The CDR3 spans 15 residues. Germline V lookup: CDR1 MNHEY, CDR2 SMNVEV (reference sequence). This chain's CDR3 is CASSYSGGSYNEQFF. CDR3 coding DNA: TGTGCCAGCAGCTATAGCGGGGGCTCCTACAATGAGCAGTTCTTC.

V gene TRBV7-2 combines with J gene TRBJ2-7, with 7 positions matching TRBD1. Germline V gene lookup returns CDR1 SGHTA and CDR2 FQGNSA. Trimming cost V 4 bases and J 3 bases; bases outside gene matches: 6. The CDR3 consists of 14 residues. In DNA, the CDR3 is TGTGCCAGCAGCTCCTCGGGACAGTTCTACGAGCAGTACTTC. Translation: CASSSSGQFYEQYF. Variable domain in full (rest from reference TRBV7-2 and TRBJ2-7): GAGVSQSPSNKVTEKGKDVELRCDPISGHTALYWYRQSLGQGLEFLIYFQGNSAPDKSGLPSDRFSAERTGGSVSTLTIQRTQQEDSAVYLCASSSSGQFYEQYFGPGTRLTVT.

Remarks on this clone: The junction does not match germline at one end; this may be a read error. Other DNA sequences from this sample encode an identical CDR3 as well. CDR3 nucleotide sequence: TGTGCCAGCATACGGGACAGGTCTGGGGAGCAATACTTC. It is translated as CASIRDRSGEQYF. The chain combines TRBV27 with TRBJ2-7; 8 nucleotides match TRBD1. Germline V gene sequence: CDR1 MNHEY, CDR2 SMNVEV (reference sequence). This CDR3 is built from 13 residues.

This CDR3 reads CATSIDRVSGNTIYF. Written as DNA, the CDR3 is TGTGCCACCAGCATAGACAGGGTTTCTGGAAACACCATATATTTT. The chain recombines TRBV15 with TRBJ1-3, with 7 positions matching TRBD1. Germline V gives CDR1 LNHNV, CDR2 YYDKDF (reference sequence). This CDR3 comprises 15 residues. After removal of 4 bases from V and 1 base from J, the junction contained 4 bases not matched to a gene.

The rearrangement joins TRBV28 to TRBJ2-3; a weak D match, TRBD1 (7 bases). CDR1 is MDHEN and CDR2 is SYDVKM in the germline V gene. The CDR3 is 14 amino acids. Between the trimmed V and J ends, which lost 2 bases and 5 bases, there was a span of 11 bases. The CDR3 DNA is TGTGCCAGCAGTTTAGACAGGGAGGAAGATACGCAGTATTTT. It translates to CASSLDREEDTQYF.

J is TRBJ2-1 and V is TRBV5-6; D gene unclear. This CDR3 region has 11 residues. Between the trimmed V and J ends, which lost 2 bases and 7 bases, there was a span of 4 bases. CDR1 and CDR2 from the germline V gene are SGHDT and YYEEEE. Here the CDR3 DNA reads TGTGCCAGCAGCTTCGTGAATGAGCAGTTCTTC. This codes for CASSFVNEQFF.